This T cell receptor (beta chain) was obtained from a study of T-cell reconstitution after alpha-beta-depleted transplantation in children. The study, taken as a whole, reports: Hyperexpanded clones declined; after one year, newly produced T cells mostly supplied diversity. Expanded clones from the graft, numbering several hundred, reportedly supplied alpha-beta T cells about two months after transplant. Some patients' high day-60 TCRbeta diversity was attributed to recipient cells surviving conditioning.

This sample's TCRbeta library carried unique molecular identifier barcodes. TCRdb passed the PCR reads through MiXCR, listing each CDR3 protein once. The repertoire holds 670,000 or so distinct CDR3 sequences, with approximately 14% as singletons. This clonotype was counted between two and nine times. Antigen specificity is unknown. Unmatched junction bases numbered 4, after V lost 4 bases and J lost 2 bases. This CDR3 is built from 14 residues. This TCR derives from a girl aged 2-15 years with congenital amegakaryocytic thrombocytopenia, due to receive a stem cell transplant. This sequence joins TRBV12-3 or TRBV12-4 and TRBJ2-5; 7 bases agree with TRBD2. The source was PBMCs, collected before TCRalphabeta/CD19-depleted stem cell transplant. The CDR3, as DNA: TGTGCCAGCAGTTATGGGGGAGGGCAAGAGACCCAGTACTTC. This translates into CASSYGGGQETQYF.